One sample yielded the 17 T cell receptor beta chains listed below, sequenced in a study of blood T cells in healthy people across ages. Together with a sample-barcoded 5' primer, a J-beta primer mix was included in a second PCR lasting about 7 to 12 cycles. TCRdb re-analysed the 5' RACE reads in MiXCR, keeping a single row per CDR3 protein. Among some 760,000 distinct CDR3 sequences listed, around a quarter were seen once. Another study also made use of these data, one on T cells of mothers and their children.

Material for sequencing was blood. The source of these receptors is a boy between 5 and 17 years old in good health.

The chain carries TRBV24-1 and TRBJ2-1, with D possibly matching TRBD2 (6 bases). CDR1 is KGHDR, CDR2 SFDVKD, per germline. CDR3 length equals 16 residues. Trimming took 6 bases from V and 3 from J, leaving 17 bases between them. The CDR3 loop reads CATSPGLTALYNEQFF. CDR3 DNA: TGTGCCACCAGTCCCGGACTAACCGCCCTCTACAATGAGCAGTTCTTC.

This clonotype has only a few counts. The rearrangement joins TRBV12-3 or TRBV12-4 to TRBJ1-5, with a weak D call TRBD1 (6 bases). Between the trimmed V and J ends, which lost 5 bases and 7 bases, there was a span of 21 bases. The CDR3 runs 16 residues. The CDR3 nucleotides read TGTGCCAGCAGTCTGATCACCACAGGGTACGGCCAGCCCCAGCATTTT. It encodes CASSLITTGYGQPQHF.

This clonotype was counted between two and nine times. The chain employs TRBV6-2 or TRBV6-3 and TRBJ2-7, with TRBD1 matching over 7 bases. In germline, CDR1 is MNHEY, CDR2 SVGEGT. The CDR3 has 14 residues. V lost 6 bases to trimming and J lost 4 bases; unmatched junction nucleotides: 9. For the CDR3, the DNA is TGTGCCAGCAGAGGCCGGACAGGCCATTACGAGCAGTACTTC. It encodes CASRGRTGHYEQYF.

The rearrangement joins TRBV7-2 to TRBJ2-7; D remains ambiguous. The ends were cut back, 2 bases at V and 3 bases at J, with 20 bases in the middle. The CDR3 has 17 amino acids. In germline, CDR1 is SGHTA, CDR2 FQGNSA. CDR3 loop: CASSLPPEWGSYYEQYF. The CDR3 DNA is TGTGCCAGCAGCTTACCCCCCGAGTGGGGATCTTACTACGAGCAGTACTTC.

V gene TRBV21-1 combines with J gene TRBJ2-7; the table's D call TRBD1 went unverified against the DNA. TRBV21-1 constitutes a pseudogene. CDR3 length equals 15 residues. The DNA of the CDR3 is TGTGCCAGCAGCACTAGACAGGGTTTGTCCCACGAGCAGTACTTC. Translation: CASSTRQGLSHEQYF.

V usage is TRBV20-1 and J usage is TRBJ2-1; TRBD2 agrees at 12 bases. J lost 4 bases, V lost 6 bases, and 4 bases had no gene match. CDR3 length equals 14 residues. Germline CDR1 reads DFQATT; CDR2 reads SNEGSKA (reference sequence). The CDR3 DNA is TGCAGTGCAACGACTAGCGGGGGTTACAATGAGCAGTTCTTC. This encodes CSATTSGGYNEQFF.

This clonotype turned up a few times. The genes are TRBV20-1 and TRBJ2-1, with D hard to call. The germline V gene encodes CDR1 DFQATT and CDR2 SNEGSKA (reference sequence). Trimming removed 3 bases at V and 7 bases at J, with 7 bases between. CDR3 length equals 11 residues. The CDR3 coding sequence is TGCAGTGCTAGTGCCGGTAATGAGCAGTTCTTC. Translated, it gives CSASAGNEQFF.

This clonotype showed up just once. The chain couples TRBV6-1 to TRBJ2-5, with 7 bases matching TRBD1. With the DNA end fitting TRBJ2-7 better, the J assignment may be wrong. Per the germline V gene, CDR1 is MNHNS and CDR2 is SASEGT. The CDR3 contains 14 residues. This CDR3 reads CASSEWGQPYEQYF. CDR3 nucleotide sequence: TGTGCCAGCAGTGAATGGGGACAGCCCTACGAGCAGTACTTC.

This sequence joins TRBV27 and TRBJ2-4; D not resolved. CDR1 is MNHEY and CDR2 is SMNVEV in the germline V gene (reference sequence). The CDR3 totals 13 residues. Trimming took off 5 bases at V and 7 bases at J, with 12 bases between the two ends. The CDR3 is CASSMTYGNIQYF. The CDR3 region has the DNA TGTGCCAGCAGTATGACCTACGGGAACATTCAGTACTTC.

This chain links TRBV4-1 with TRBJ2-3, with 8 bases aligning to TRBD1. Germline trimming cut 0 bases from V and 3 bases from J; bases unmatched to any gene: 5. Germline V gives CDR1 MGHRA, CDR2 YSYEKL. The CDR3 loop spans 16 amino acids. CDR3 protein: CASSQDQQGATDTQYF. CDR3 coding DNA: TGCGCCAGCAGCCAAGATCAGCAGGGGGCAACAGATACGCAGTATTTT.

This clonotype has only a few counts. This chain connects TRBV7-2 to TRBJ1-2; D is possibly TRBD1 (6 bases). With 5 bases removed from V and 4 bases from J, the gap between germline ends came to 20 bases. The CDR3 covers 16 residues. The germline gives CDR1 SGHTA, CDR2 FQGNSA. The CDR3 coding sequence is TGTGCCAGCAGCCCGCCACGACGGGGGCTGGGCTATGGCTACACCTTC. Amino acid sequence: CASSPPRRGLGYGYTF.

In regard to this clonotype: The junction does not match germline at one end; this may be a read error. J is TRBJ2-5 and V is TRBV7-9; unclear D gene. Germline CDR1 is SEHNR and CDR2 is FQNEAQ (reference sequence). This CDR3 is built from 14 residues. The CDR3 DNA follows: TGTGCCGGCAGCTTCCGGACGGATCAAGAGACCCAGTACTTC. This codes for CAGSFRTDQETQYF.

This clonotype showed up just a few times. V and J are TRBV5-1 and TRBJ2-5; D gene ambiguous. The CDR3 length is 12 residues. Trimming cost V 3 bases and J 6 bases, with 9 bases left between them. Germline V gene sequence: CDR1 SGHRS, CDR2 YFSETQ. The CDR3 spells CASSSPSQTQYF. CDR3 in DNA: TGCGCCAGCAGCTCACCCTCCCAGACCCAGTACTTC.

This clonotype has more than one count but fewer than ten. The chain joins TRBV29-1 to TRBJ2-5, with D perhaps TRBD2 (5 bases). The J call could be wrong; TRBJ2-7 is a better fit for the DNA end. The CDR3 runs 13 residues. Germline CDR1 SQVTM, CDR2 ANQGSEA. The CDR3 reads CSVEDDVSYEQYF. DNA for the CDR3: TGCAGCGTGGAGGACGATGTCTCCTACGAGCAGTACTTC.

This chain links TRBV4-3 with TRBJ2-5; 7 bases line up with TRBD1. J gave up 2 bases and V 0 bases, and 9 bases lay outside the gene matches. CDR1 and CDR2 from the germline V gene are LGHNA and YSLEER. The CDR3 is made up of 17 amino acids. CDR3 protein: CASSQERGRIFQETQYF. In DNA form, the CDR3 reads TGCGCCAGCAGCCAAGAAAGGGGGCGCATATTTCAAGAGACCCAGTACTTC.

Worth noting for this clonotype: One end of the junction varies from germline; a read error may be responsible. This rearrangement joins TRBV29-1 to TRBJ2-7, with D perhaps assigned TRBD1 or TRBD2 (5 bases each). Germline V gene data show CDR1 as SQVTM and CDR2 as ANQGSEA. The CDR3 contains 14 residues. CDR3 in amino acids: CSVEEGTESYEQYF. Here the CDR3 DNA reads TGCAGCGTCGAAGAGGGGACGGAGTCCTACGAGCAGTACTTC.

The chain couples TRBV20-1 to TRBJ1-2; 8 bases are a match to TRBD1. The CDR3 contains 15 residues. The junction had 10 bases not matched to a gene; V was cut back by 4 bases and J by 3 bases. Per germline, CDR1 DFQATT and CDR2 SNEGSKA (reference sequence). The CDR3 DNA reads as TGCAGTGCTACGGTGGGACAGGTGGGCGACTATGGCTACACCTTC. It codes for CSATVGQVGDYGYTF.